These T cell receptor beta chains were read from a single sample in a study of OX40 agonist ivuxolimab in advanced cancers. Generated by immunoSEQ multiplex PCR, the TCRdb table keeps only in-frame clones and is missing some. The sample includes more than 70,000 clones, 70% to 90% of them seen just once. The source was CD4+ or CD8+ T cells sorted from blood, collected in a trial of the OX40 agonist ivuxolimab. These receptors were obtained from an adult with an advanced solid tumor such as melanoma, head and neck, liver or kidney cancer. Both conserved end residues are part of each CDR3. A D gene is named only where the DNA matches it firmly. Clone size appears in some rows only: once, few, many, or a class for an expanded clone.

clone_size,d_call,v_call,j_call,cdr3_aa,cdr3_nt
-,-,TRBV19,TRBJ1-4,CASSIGGKLFF,TGTGCCAGTAGTATCGGGGGGAAACTGTTTTTT
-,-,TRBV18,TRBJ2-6,CASSDQSSGANVLTF,TGTGCCAGCTCAGATCAAAGCTCTGGGGCCAACGTCCTGACTTTC
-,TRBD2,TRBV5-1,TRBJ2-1,CASSYGAAGDEQFF,TGCGCCAGCAGCTATGGGGCCGCGGGAGATGAGCAGTTCTTC
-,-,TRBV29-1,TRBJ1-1,CSVNQPPPAEAFF,TGCAGCGTTAACCAGCCTCCGCCCGCTGAAGCTTTCTTT
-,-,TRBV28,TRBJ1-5,CASSGGALRNQPQHF,TGTGCCAGCAGTGGGGGCGCCCTTCGAAATCAGCCCCAGCATTTT
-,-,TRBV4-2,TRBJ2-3,CASSQARGAGDTQYF,TGTGCCAGCAGCCAAGCGAGAGGCGCTGGAGATACGCAGTATTTT
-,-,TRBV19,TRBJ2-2,CASSPLGGLPRAGELFF,TGTGCCAGTAGTCCGCTAGGGGGACTACCACGGGCCGGGGAGCTGTTTTTT
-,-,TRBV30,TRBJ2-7,CAWQGPSSSYEQYF,TGTGCCTGGCAGGGGCCCTCTAGCTCTTACGAGCAGTACTTC
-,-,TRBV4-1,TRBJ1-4,CASSQGLQGGGANEKLFF,TGCGCCAGCAGCCAAGGATTACAGGGCGGTGGGGCTAATGAAAAACTGTTTTTT
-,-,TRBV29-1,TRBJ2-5,CSVEESGGRYGTQYF,TGCAGCGTTGAAGAATCGGGCGGTCGATATGGGACCCAGTACTTC
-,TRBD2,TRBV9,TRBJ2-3,CASSAYPERGAGDTQYF,TGTGCCAGCAGCGCCTATCCCGAGCGGGGGGCGGGAGATACGCAGTATTTT
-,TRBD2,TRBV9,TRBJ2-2,CASSRRLAGGGIGELFF,TGTGCCAGCAGCCGAAGACTAGCGGGGGGTGGGATCGGGGAGCTGTTTTTT
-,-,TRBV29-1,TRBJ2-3,CSVLLPTGRADTQYF,TGCAGCGTTCTCTTGCCGACAGGGAGGGCAGATACGCAGTATTTT
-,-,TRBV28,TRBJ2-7,CASSRPRQSYEQYF,TGTGCCAGCAGCCGCCCCCGACAGTCCTACGAGCAGTACTTC
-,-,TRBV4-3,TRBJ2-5,CASSQVSTGIQETQYF,TGCGCCAGCAGCCAAGTTAGTACAGGAATTCAGGAGACCCAGTACTTC
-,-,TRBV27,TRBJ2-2,CASSFGTRTGELFF,TGTGCCAGCAGTTTTGGGACGAGGACCGGGGAGCTGTTTTTT
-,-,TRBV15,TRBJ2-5,CATSKTMGVWTQYF,TGTGCCACCAGCAAAACGATGGGGGTCTGGACCCAGTACTTC
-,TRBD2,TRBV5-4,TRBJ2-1,CASSIGLADYNEQFF,TGTGCCAGCAGCATAGGACTAGCCGACTACAATGAGCAGTTCTTC
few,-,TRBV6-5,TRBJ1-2,CASSYSSSEGGGYTF,TGTGCCAGCAGTTACTCGTCGAGTGAGGGGGGTGGCTACACCTTC
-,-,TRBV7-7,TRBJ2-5,CASSLAGRETQYF,TGTGCCAGCAGCTTAGCGGGTAGGGAGACCCAGTACTTC
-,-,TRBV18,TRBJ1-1,CASSRREGNTEAFF,TGTGCCAGCTCACGTAGAGAGGGCAACACTGAAGCTTTCTTT
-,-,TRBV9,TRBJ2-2,CASSVALATGELFF,TGTGCCAGCAGCGTAGCTTTGGCCACCGGGGAGCTGTTTTTT
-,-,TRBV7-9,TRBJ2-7,CASSLAGDGFYEQYF,TGTGCCAGCAGCTTAGCAGGGGATGGGTTTTACGAGCAGTACTTC
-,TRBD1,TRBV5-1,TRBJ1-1,CASRGQAGTEAFF,TGCGCCAGTAGGGGACAGGCGGGGACTGAAGCTTTCTTT
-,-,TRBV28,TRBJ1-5,CASSSEWNQPQHF,TGTGCCAGCAGTTCCGAATGGAATCAGCCCCAGCATTTT
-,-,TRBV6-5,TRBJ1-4,CASSRGGTNEKLFF,TGTGCCAGCAGCCGAGGTGGCACTAATGAAAAACTGTTTTTT
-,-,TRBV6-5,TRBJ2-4,CASSYNWGSSKNIQYF,TGTGCCAGCAGTTATAATTGGGGGTCGTCCAAAAACATTCAGTACTTC
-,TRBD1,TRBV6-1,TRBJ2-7,CASSESGTGLYEQYF,TGTGCCAGCAGTGAGTCCGGGACAGGACTCTACGAGCAGTACTTC
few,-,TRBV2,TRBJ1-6,CATSRQTNNSPLHF,TGTGCCACCTCTCGACAGACGAATAATTCACCCCTCCACTTT
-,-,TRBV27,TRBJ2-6,CASSLVMGGTGETGANVLTF,TGTGCCAGCAGTTTAGTTATGGGAGGGACAGGAGAAACTGGGGCCAACGTCCTGACTTTC
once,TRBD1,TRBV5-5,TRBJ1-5,CASSSTGGVQPQHF,TGTGCCAGCAGCTCCACAGGGGGCGTACAGCCCCAGCATTTT
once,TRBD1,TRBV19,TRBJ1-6,CASSVTGVSVSPLHF,TGTGCCAGTAGTGTCACAGGGGTTAGTGTTTCACCCCTCCACTTT